The T cell receptor beta chain under discussion was sequenced for a study of Ad26.COV2.S vaccination and SARS-CoV-2 variants. Indicated treatment: approximately 18 received Ad26.COV2.S at low or high dose, single or two shots; 5 received placebo; per-sample allocation not given. Material that was analyzed had been drawn on day 63 after the first vaccine or placebo injection. This table comes from immunoSEQ multiplex PCR, and its TCRdb copy is limited to in-frame clones, with some not included. The sample lists roughly 420,000 clones; 88% were seen once. Notes on this clone: Its antigen remains unidentified.

Germline loops: CDR1 MNHEY, CDR2 SVGEGT. V was cut by 2 bases and J by 3 bases, with 7 bases left in between. This CDR3 contains 13 residues. Study outcomes and limitations: Assessments of TCR breadth and depth may have underestimated the total T cell responses.

The clonotype comes from a person aged 18-60 years who received the Ad26.COV2.S COVID-19 vaccine or a placebo. The chain employs TRBV6-2 or TRBV6-3 and TRBJ1-2; D is uncertain. The sample in question was peripheral blood, obtained in a trial of Ad26.COV2.S vaccine versus placebo. The CDR3 loop is CASSYALDYGYTF. In nucleotides, the CDR3 is TGTGCCAGCAGTTACGCATTGGACTATGGCTACACCTTC.